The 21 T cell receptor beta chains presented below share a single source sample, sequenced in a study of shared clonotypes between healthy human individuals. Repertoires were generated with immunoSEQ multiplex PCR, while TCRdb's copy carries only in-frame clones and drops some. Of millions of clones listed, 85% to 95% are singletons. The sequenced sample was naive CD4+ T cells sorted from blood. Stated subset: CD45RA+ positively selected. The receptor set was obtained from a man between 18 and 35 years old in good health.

In nucleotides, the CDR3 is TGCAGCGTTACTAGCGGGAGTAAGATTCGAGAGACCCAGTACTTC. It yields the protein CSVTSGSKIRETQYF. J is TRBJ2-5 and V is TRBV29-1, with 11 bases matching TRBD2. CDR1 and CDR2 from the germline V gene are SQVTM and ANQGSEA. Germline trimming cut 5 bases from V and 4 bases from J; bases unmatched to any gene: 9. The CDR3 spans 15 residues.

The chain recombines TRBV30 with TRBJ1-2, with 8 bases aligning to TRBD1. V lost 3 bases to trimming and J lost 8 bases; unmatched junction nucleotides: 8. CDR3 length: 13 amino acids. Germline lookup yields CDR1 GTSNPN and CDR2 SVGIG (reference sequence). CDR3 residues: CAWRATGTGGYTF. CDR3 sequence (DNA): TGTGCCTGGAGAGCCACCGGGACAGGAGGCTACACCTTC.

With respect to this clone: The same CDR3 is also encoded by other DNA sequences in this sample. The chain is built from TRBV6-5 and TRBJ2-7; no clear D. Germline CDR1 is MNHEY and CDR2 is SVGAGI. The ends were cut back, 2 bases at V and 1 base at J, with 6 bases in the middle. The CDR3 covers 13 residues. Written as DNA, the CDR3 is TGTGCCAGCAGTTACGGTACGTCCTACGAGCAGTACTTC. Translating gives CASSYGTSYEQYF.

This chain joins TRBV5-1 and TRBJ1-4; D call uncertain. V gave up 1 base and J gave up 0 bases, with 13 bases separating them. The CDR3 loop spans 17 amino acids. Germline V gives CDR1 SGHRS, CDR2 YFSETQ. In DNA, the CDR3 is TGCGCCAGCAGCTTGCAACCATCAAAAACAACTAATGAAAAACTGTTTTTT. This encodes CASSLQPSKTTNEKLFF.

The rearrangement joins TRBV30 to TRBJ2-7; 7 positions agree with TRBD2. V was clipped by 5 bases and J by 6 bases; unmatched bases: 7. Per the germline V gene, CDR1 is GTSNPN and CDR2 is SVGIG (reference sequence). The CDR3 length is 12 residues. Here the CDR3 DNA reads TGTGCCTGGGGGGACGGGAGGCCCGAGCAGTACTTC. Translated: CAWGDGRPEQYF.

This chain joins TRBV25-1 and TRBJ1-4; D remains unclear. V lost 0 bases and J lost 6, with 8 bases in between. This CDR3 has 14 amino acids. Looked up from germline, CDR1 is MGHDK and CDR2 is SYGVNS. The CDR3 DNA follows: TGTGCCAGCAGTGAATATGGGAAGCATGAAAAACTGTTTTTT. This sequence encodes CASSEYGKHEKLFF.

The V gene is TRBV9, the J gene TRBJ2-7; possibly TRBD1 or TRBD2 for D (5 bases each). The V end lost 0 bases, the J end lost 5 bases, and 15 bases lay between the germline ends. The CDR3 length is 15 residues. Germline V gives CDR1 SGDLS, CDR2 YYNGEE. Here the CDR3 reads CASSVAIPQGHEQYF. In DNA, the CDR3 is TGTGCCAGCAGCGTAGCGATTCCTCAGGGACACGAGCAGTACTTC.

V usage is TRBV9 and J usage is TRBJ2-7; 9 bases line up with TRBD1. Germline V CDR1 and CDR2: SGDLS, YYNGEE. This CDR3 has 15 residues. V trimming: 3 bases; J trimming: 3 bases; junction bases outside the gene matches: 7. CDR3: CASSAGTGRGYEQYF. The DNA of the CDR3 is TGTGCCAGCAGCGCAGGGACAGGGCGAGGCTACGAGCAGTACTTC.

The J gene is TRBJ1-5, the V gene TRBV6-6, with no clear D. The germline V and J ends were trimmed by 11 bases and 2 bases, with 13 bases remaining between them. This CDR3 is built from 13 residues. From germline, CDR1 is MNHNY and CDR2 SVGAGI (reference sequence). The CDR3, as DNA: TGTGCCGGCGGACGATCTGGCAATCAGCCCCAGCATTTT. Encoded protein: CAGGRSGNQPQHF.

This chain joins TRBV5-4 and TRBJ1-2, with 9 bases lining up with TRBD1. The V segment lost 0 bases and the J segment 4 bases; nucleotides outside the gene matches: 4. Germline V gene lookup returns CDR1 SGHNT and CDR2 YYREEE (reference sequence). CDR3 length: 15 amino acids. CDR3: CASSLGGQGPYGYTF. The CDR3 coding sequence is TGTGCCAGCAGCTTGGGGGGACAGGGACCCTATGGCTACACCTTC.

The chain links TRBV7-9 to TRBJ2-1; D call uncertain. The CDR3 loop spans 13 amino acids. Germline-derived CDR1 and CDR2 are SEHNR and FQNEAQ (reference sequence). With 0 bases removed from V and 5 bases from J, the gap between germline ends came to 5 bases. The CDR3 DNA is TGTGCCAGCAGCTTAGCGGGCCACAATGAGCAGTTCTTC. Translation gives CASSLAGHNEQFF.

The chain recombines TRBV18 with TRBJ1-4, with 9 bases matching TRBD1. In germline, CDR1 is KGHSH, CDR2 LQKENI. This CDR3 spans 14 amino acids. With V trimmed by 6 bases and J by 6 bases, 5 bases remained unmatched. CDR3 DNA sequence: TGTGCCAGCTCTTCAGACAGGGGGGATGAAAAACTGTTTTTT. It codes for CASSSDRGDEKLFF.

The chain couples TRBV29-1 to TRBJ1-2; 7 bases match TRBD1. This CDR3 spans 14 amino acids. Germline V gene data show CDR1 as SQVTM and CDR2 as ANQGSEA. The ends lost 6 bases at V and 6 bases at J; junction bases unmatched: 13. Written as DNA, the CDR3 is TGCAGCGTGGGAGAACAGGGGCCTTTGGATGGCTACACCTTC. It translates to CSVGEQGPLDGYTF.

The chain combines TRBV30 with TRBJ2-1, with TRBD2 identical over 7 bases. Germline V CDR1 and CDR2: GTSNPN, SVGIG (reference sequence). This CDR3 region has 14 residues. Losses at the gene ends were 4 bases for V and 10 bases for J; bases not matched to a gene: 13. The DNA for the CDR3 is TGTGCCTGGAAGGTAGTTAGCGGGTCCGGGGAGCAGTTCTTC. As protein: CAWKVVSGSGEQFF.

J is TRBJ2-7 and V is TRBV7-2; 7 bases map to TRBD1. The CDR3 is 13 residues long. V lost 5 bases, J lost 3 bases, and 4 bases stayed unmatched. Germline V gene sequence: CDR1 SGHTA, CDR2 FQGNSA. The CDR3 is CASSQDRSYEQYF. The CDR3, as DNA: TGTGCCAGCAGCCAGGACAGGAGCTACGAGCAGTACTTC.

The CDR3 DNA is TGTGCCAGCAGTGACAGACAATTGCACTATGGCTACACCTTC. Its translation: CASSDRQLHYGYTF. The rearrangement joins TRBV2 to TRBJ1-2; no reliable D call. There are 14 residues in the CDR3. Germline values: CDR1 SNHLY, CDR2 FYNNEI. V was clipped by 3 bases and J by 3 bases, with 11 bases between them.

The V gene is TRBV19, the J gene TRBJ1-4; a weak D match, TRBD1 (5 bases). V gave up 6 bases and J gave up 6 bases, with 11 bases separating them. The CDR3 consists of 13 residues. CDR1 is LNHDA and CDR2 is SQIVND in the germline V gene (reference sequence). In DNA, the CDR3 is TGTGCCAGTAGCAACCGGGACGATGAAAAACTGTTTTTT. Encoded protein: CASSNRDDEKLFF.

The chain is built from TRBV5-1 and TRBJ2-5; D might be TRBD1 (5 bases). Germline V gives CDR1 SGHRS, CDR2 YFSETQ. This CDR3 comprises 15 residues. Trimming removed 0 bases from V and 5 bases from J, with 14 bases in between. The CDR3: CASSLEGSKGETQYF. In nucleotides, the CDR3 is TGCGCCAGCAGCTTGGAGGGCTCAAAGGGGGAGACCCAGTACTTC.

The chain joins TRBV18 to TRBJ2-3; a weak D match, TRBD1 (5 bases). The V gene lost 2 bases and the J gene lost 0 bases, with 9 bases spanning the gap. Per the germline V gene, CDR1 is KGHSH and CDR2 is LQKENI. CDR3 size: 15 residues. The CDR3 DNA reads TGTGCCAGCTCACCAGCGACAGTTAGCACAGATACGCAGTATTTT. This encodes CASSPATVSTDTQYF.

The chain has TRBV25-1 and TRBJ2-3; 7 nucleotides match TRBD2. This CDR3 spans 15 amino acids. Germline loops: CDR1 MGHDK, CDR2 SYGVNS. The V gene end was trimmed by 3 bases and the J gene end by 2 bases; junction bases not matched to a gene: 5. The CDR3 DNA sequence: TGTGCCAGCAGTGACTCGGGAGGTGTCACAGATACGCAGTATTTT. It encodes CASSDSGGVTDTQYF.

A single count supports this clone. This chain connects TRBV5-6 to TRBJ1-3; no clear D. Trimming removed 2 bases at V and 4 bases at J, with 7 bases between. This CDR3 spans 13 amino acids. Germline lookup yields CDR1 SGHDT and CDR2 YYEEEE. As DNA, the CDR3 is TGTGCCAGCAGCTTTCGAGCGGGAAACACCATATATTTT. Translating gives CASSFRAGNTIYF.